This passage covers 31 T cell receptor beta chains from one sample sequenced in a study of early T cells in non-severe SARS-CoV-2 infection. MiXCR, run by TCRdb on the 5' RACE reads, gives a single entry per CDR3 protein. The data hold about 80,000 distinct CDR3 sequences, with around 10% observed a single time. Material for sequencing was whole blood. Every receptor here comes from an adult who was a healthcare worker with PCR-confirmed SARS-CoV-2 infection or an uninfected control (not recorded which).

This clonotype occurred many times. This chain connects TRBV28 to TRBJ2-7; 10 nucleotides match TRBD2. Germline-derived CDR1 and CDR2 are MDHEN and SYDVKM. V shed 6 bases and J 5 bases; nucleotides not matched to a gene: 19. The CDR3 sequence is 18 residues long. The CDR3 DNA follows: TGTGCCAGCAGCGTACTACAGGATCCTAGCGGGAGTTTCGACGAGCAGTACTTC. The encoded protein is CASSVLQDPSGSFDEQYF. Together with reference TRBV28 and TRBJ2-7, the CDR3 gives the full variable domain: DVKVTQSSRYLVKRTGEKVFLECVQDMDHENMFWYRQDPGLGLRLIYFSYDVKMKEKGDIPEGYSVSREKKERFSLILESASTNQTSMYLCASSVLQDPSGSFDEQYFGPGTRLTVT.

V gene TRBV10-3 combines with J gene TRBJ2-3; D remains ambiguous. Per the germline V gene, CDR1 is ENHRY and CDR2 is SYGVKD. Trimming removed 4 bases at V and 1 base at J, with 3 bases between. The CDR3 is made up of 12 amino acids. The CDR3, as DNA: TGTGCCATCAGTGGGGGCACAGATACGCAGTATTTT. Translation gives CAISGGTDTQYF.

This clonotype was seen repeatedly, ten times or more. The V gene is TRBV11-2, the J gene TRBJ2-3, with 8 positions matching TRBD2. With 5 bases clipped from V and 2 bases from J, the junction kept 18 bases outside the gene matches. The CDR3 contains 19 residues. In germline, CDR1 is SGHAT, CDR2 FQNNGV. For the CDR3, the DNA is TGTGCCAGCAGCCCCCGGGAGGGTGGCCCATCCTTACACACAGATACGCAGTATTTT. It specifies CASSPREGGPSLHTDTQYF.

This clonotype was detected many times. The chain links TRBV7-3 to TRBJ2-3; no firm D call. Germline values: CDR1 SGHTA, CDR2 FQGTGA. With 2 bases removed from V and 4 bases from J, the gap between germline ends came to 13 bases. This CDR3 is built from 15 residues. The CDR3 here is CASSLGVASADTQYF. The CDR3, as DNA: TGTGCCAGCAGCTTAGGGGTCGCGAGCGCAGATACGCAGTATTTT.

This clonotype was observed at least ten times. The V call is TRBV20-1, the J call TRBJ2-5, with TRBD1 identical over 11 bases. The CDR3 has 17 amino acids. V lost 2 bases and J lost 2; bases outside the gene matches: 10. CDR1 is DFQATT, CDR2 SNEGSKA, per germline (reference sequence). The CDR3, as DNA: TGCAGTGCTAGAAAGGCTGGGACAGGGGGTGATCAAGAGACCCAGTACTTC. Translated, it gives CSARKAGTGGDQETQYF.

In this sample, this clonotype turned up many times. The gene calls are TRBV6-6 and TRBJ1-1; D is perhaps TRBD1 (6 bases). CDR3 length: 14 amino acids. Germline V gene sequence: CDR1 MNHNY, CDR2 SVGAGI (reference sequence). Trimming shortened V by 5 bases and J by 4 bases, and 14 bases separated the two germline ends. The CDR3 DNA follows: TGTGCCAGCAGTCTGACCGACAGGAGCACTGAAGCTTTCTTT. It is translated as CASSLTDRSTEAFF.

This clonotype was observed at least ten times. The rearrangement links TRBV20-1 to TRBJ2-7; D may be TRBD1 or TRBD2 (5 bases each). Trimming removed 0 bases at V and 2 bases at J, with 8 bases between. Germline CDR1 and CDR2: DFQATT and SNEGSKA (reference sequence). The CDR3 totals 13 residues. This CDR3 is CSARDLGAYEQYF. The CDR3 region has the DNA TGCAGTGCTAGAGATCTGGGGGCCTACGAGCAGTACTTC.

There are many counts of this clonotype. Here the CDR3 DNA reads TGTGCCAGTAGTGGGAAACTGACCACCAAAGCAACTAATGAAAAACTGTTTTTT. This gives the protein CASSGKLTTKATNEKLFF. The chain couples TRBV19 to TRBJ1-4; D remains ambiguous. The germline V gene has CDR1 LNHDA and CDR2 SQIVND (reference sequence). V lost 5 bases, J lost 0 bases, and 19 bases lay in between. The CDR3 totals 18 residues.

J is TRBJ2-3 and V is TRBV10-3; D gene ambiguous. CDR1 and CDR2 (germline): ENHRY, SYGVKD. This CDR3 comprises 11 residues. Trimming removed 7 bases at V and 4 bases at J, with 6 bases between. The CDR3 sequence is CAITAADTQYF. Here the CDR3 DNA reads TGTGCCATCACCGCAGCAGATACGCAGTATTTT.

The CDR3 sequence is CASSLSQGRQPQHF. CDR3 bases: TGTGCCAGCAGTCTATCTCAGGGGCGGCAGCCCCAGCATTTT. The rearrangement joins TRBV12-3 or TRBV12-4 to TRBJ1-5, with D maybe TRBD1 (6 bases). This CDR3 has 14 amino acids. Trimming cost V 5 bases and J 7 bases, with 15 bases left between them.

The chain joins TRBV5-1 to TRBJ2-2, with D possibly TRBD2 on 6 matching bases. Germline V gives CDR1 SGHRS, CDR2 YFSETQ. Between the trimmed V and J ends, which lost 4 bases and 4 bases, there was a span of 11 bases. This CDR3 spans 14 amino acids. The CDR3 sequence is CASSPLGSTGELFF. The CDR3 nucleotides read TGCGCCAGCAGCCCCCTCGGGAGCACCGGGGAGCTGTTTTTT.

This rearrangement joins TRBV29-1 to TRBJ1-2, with 7 bases that match TRBD1. The CDR3 has 14 amino acids. J was trimmed by 3 bases and V by 8 bases; bases with no gene match: 12. CDR1 is SQVTM, CDR2 ANQGSEA, per germline. The CDR3 loop is CSFRRQGVHYGYTF. The CDR3 bases are TGCAGCTTCCGACGCCAGGGGGTACACTATGGCTACACCTTC.

The table lists this clonotype with a few counts. J is TRBJ1-2 and V is TRBV5-1, with D perhaps matching TRBD1 (5 bases). There are 14 residues in the CDR3. Germline V CDR1 and CDR2: SGHRS, YFSETQ. V was shortened by 4 bases and J by 8 bases, with 18 bases between the two germline ends. The CDR3 nucleotides read TGCGCCAGCAGCCATACCGGGACGCCCGGGGGCTACACCTTC. As protein: CASSHTGTPGGYTF.

This clonotype was detected ten times or more. The rearrangement joins TRBV7-9 to TRBJ2-1; 10 bases align to TRBD2. CDR3 length: 15 residues. Trimming at V came to 8 bases and at J to 12 bases, leaving 16 bases not matched to a gene. Per germline, CDR1 SEHNR and CDR2 FQNEAQ (reference sequence). The CDR3 DNA follows: TGTGCCAGCGGAGTGAGCGGGAGGGCCGTTATTGGGCAGTTCTTC. As protein: CASGVSGRAVIGQFF.

This clonotype was observed many times. This rearrangement joins TRBV12-3 or TRBV12-4 to TRBJ1-1; D gene uncertain. There are 12 residues in the CDR3. The V end lost 9 bases, the J end lost 0 bases, and 8 bases lay between the germline ends. Written as DNA, the CDR3 is TGTGCCAGTGCCCGGATGAACACTGAAGCTTTCTTT. Translation gives CASARMNTEAFF.

The chain uses TRBV6-6 and TRBJ1-2, with a tentative D call TRBD1 (6 bases). V lost 10 bases to trimming and J lost 0 bases, with 12 bases between them. CDR3 length equals 13 residues. The germline CDR1 and CDR2 sequences are MNHNY and SVGAGI (reference sequence). The CDR3 DNA sequence: TGTGCCACCAGGGGAAACCCTAACTATGGCTACACCTTC. Its protein product is CATRGNPNYGYTF.

The rearrangement joins TRBV7-9 to TRBJ1-6, with TRBD1 matching over 9 bases. Germline V CDR1 and CDR2: SEHNR, FQNEAQ (reference sequence). The CDR3 extends over 17 amino acids. The V gene end was trimmed by 1 base and the J gene end by 5 bases; junction bases not matched to a gene: 6. The CDR3 loop is CASSLVIGTGNNSPLHF. CDR3 DNA: TGTGCCAGCAGCTTAGTCATCGGGACAGGGAATAATTCACCCCTCCACTTT.

The V and J genes are TRBV7-2 and TRBJ2-1, with 13 nucleotides matching TRBD2. In germline, CDR1 is SGHTA, CDR2 FQGNSA. This CDR3 region has 18 residues. V gave up 3 bases and J gave up 0 bases; unmatched junction bases: 5. CDR3 DNA: TGTGCCAGCAGCTTGGGACTAGCGGGGATGGGCTCCTACAATGAGCAGTTCTTC. As protein: CASSLGLAGMGSYNEQFF.

The rearrangement uses TRBV11-2 and TRBJ2-7; D is ambiguous. The CDR3 contains 13 residues. V was trimmed by 2 bases and J by 3 bases, leaving 8 bases between them. The germline CDR1 and CDR2 sequences are SGHAT and FQNNGV. This chain's CDR3 is CASSLPSVYEQYF. The CDR3 DNA reads TGTGCCAGCAGCTTACCCTCGGTCTACGAGCAGTACTTC.

The chain couples TRBV6-5 to TRBJ1-2; tentative D call: TRBD1 (6 bases). The CDR3 has 14 amino acids. Germline V lookup: CDR1 MNHEY, CDR2 SVGAGI. Trimming left V 5 bases short and J 5 bases short, with 15 bases between. In DNA form, the CDR3 reads TGTGCCAGCAGTCCCCCGGCAGGGGCATATGGCTACACCTTC. It encodes CASSPPAGAYGYTF.

The chain uses TRBV28 and TRBJ2-7, with D perhaps TRBD2 (5 bases). Germline assignment: CDR1 MDHEN and CDR2 SYDVKM. This CDR3 comprises 13 residues. The V end was cut by 3 bases, the J end by 8 bases, with 14 bases between. The CDR3 here is CASSFQNPTKQYF. In nucleotides, the CDR3 is TGTGCCAGCAGTTTCCAGAACCCGACTAAGCAGTACTTC.

In DNA form, the CDR3 reads TGTGCCAGCAGCACAGACAGGGGCGGAGGAGAAAAACTGTTTTTT. Its translation is CASSTDRGGGEKLFF. This chain uses TRBV11-2 with TRBJ1-4; 8 bases line up with TRBD1. The germline gives CDR1 SGHAT, CDR2 FQNNGV. This CDR3 contains 15 residues. The V and J ends lost 5 bases and 8 bases, in that order; junction bases with no gene match: 10. The complete variable domain, with remaining parts taken from reference TRBV11-2 and TRBJ1-4, reads EAGVAQSPRYKIIEKRQSVAFWCNPISGHATLYWYQQILGQGPKLLIQFQNNGVVDDSQLPKDRFSAERLKGVDSTLKIQPAKLEDSAVYLCASSTDRGGGEKLFFGSGTQLSVL.

This clonotype has at least ten counts. The chain employs TRBV20-1 and TRBJ1-2, with D possibly being TRBD1 (5 bases). Germline CDR1 is DFQATT and CDR2 is SNEGSKA (reference sequence). The CDR3 consists of 15 residues. Trimming removed 1 base at V and 6 bases at J, with 18 bases between. For the CDR3, the DNA is TGCAGTGCTAGAGTCTCCTTCAGGGATCTGAATGGCTACACCTTC. Amino acids: CSARVSFRDLNGYTF.

This clonotype was observed at least ten times. V usage is TRBV10-3 and J usage is TRBJ2-3; D might be TRBD1 (6 bases). The germline V gene has CDR1 ENHRY and CDR2 SYGVKD. V gave up 7 bases and J gave up 2 bases, with 13 bases separating them. This CDR3 region has 14 residues. Here the CDR3 DNA reads TGTGCCATCAAGGACCGGGACAACACAGATACGCAGTATTTT. It yields the protein CAIKDRDNTDTQYF.

In this sample, this clonotype turned up many times. CDR3 in DNA: TGTGCCAGCAGCTTGGACAGCCCTAATGAAAAACTGTTTTTT. This codes for CASSLDSPNEKLFF. V usage is TRBV5-4 and J usage is TRBJ1-4; D is ambiguous. V dropped 0 bases and J dropped 3 bases, with 6 bases sitting between them. This CDR3 has 14 amino acids. Germline loops: CDR1 SGHNT, CDR2 YYREEE (reference sequence).

The chain employs TRBV29-1 and TRBJ1-2, with D maybe TRBD1 (5 bases). From germline, CDR1 is SQVTM and CDR2 ANQGSEA. Trimming left V 4 bases short and J 4 bases short, with 16 bases between. The CDR3 spans 14 residues. The DNA of the CDR3 is TGCAGCGTTGTCCCCGGAGCGGGGGGCTATGGCTACACCTTC. Protein sequence: CSVVPGAGGYGYTF.

The V gene is TRBV11-3, the J gene TRBJ2-3, with TRBD1 matching over 10 bases. This CDR3 region has 19 residues. With V trimmed by 3 bases and J by 3 bases, 15 bases remained unmatched. Germline-derived CDR1 and CDR2 are SGHNT and YENEEA. CDR3 residues: CASSLGSRTGGFYTDTQYF. The CDR3 nucleotides are TGTGCCAGCAGCTTGGGTTCCCGGACAGGGGGATTTTATACAGATACGCAGTATTTT.

The chain combines TRBV7-3 with TRBJ2-3; 12 positions match TRBD2. V lost 10 bases to trimming and J lost 2 bases; unmatched junction nucleotides: 4. CDR3 length: 14 amino acids. The germline V gene has CDR1 SGHTA and CDR2 FQGTGA. CDR3 in DNA: TGTGCCACGACTAGCGGGGGCCCCACAGATACGCAGTATTTT. The encoded protein is CATTSGGPTDTQYF. Drawing the rest from reference TRBV7-3 and TRBJ2-3, the complete variable domain is GAGVSQTPSNKVTEKGKYVELRCDPISGHTALYWYRQSLGQGPEFLIYFQGTGAADDSGLPNDRFFAVRPEGSVSTLKIQRTERGDSAVYLCATTSGGPTDTQYFGPGTRLTVL.

This clonotype has ten or more counts. The CDR3 coding sequence is TGTGCCAGCAGCCCCAGCTTCTTT. Translated: CASSPSFF. J is TRBJ1-1 and V is TRBV7-9; D is undetermined. There are 8 residues in the CDR3. Germline-derived CDR1 and CDR2 are SEHNR and FQNEAQ (reference sequence). Between the trimmed V and J ends, which lost 5 bases and 14 bases, there was a span of 6 bases.

This clonotype was detected a few times. The chain employs TRBV11-2 and TRBJ1-3; 9 bases match TRBD1. The CDR3 runs to 15 residues. Germline CDR1 is SGHAT and CDR2 is FQNNGV. The junction had 2 bases not matched to a gene; V was cut back by 3 bases and J by 2 bases. The CDR3 protein is CASSFGQGPGNTIYF. In nucleotides, the CDR3 is TGTGCCAGCAGCTTTGGACAGGGGCCTGGAAACACCATATATTTT.

This chain joins TRBV5-1 and TRBJ2-1, with D tentatively TRBD1 or TRBD2 (6 bases each). V was shortened by 4 bases and J by 10 bases, with 21 bases between the two germline ends. CDR1 SGHRS and CDR2 YFSETQ come from the germline V gene. This CDR3 contains 15 residues. DNA for the CDR3: TGCGCCAGCAGCCCTTCTCCCGGGGGCTTCTCCGAGCAGTTCTTC. Translating gives CASSPSPGGFSEQFF.